Presented here are 8 T cell receptor beta chains from one specimen sequenced in a study of cytomegalovirus exposure and HLA in healthy donors. PCR amplification relied on 60 Vbeta primers (plus 13 Jbeta primers). Profiling relied on immunoSEQ multiplex PCR, and the TCRdb table lists in-frame clones only, not all of them. Counted here are approximately 140,000 clones, about three quarters occurring once; the ten biggest clones make up 1.5% to 2%. Sequencing was performed on PBMCs. These receptors came from a man in his forties in good health and CMV-seronegative.

The sample holds a few counts of this clone. The rearrangement links TRBV23-1 to TRBJ2-7; 13 bases are a match to TRBD2. TRBV23-1 is an ORF, and what it does is uncertain. V shed 4 bases and J 6 bases; nucleotides not matched to a gene: 24. The CDR3 runs to 21 residues. The CDR3 reads CASSRVGIWTSGSPLYREQYF. CDR3 in DNA: TGCGCCAGCAGTCGGGTCGGGATTTGGACTAGCGGGAGTCCCCTTTACCGCGAGCAGTACTTC.

This chain connects TRBV15 to TRBJ1-3; no clear D gene. Deletions cut 0 bases from V and 0 bases from J, with 12 bases between. The CDR3 sequence is 17 residues long. CDR1 LNHNV and CDR2 YYDKDF come from the germline V gene (reference sequence). This CDR3 is CATSRDHTGSSGNTIYF. The DNA of the CDR3 is TGTGCCACCAGCAGAGACCATACCGGGAGCTCTGGAAACACCATATATTTT.

The DNA for the CDR3 is TGTGCCAGCAGCTTAGGTTTCACAGGGCCCGGGGAGCTGTTTTTT. This encodes CASSLGFTGPGELFF. V usage is TRBV7-6 and J usage is TRBJ2-2, with D possibly being TRBD1 (6 bases). This CDR3 spans 15 amino acids. Trimming pared 1 base from V and 6 bases from J, leaving 12 bases between. Per the germline V gene, CDR1 is SGHVS and CDR2 is FNYEAQ.

This chain connects TRBV5-1 to TRBJ2-1; 8 bases agree with TRBD2. The CDR3 loop spans 15 amino acids. With V trimmed by 2 bases and J by 6 bases, 7 bases remained unmatched. Germline lookup yields CDR1 SGHRS and CDR2 YFSETQ. As DNA, the CDR3 is TGCGCCAGCAGCTTCTCCAGCGGGGGCGTCAATGAGCAGTTCTTC. This sequence encodes CASSFSSGGVNEQFF.

The V gene is TRBV23-1, the J gene TRBJ1-3; 7 bases match TRBD1. TRBV23-1 is an ORF, and what it does is uncertain. This CDR3 comprises 17 residues. V was pared by 3 bases and J by 0 bases, with 8 bases of the junction left unmatched. The CDR3 DNA is TGCGCCAGCAGTCAGGGGGGACAGCTCAGCTCTGGAAACACCATATATTTT. Translating gives CASSQGGQLSSGNTIYF.

This sequence joins TRBV6-1 and TRBJ2-7, with 9 positions matching TRBD1. The CDR3 spans 16 residues. J lost 7 bases, V lost 4 bases, and 14 bases had no gene match. Per the germline V gene, CDR1 is MNHNS and CDR2 is SASEGT. Written as DNA, the CDR3 is TGTGCCAGCAGTGCTACCGGGACAGGGAATTTCTTTGAGCAGTACTTC. Its translation is CASSATGTGNFFEQYF.

V gene TRBV7-2 combines with J gene TRBJ2-5, with 7 positions matching TRBD2. The germline V gene encodes CDR1 SGHTA and CDR2 FQGNSA. V shed 0 bases, J shed 5 bases, and the junction held 6 bases outside the gene matches. This CDR3 region has 15 residues. The CDR3 sequence: CASSLAEGGYETQYF. The CDR3 DNA reads TGTGCCAGCAGCTTAGCGGAGGGAGGGTATGAGACCCAGTACTTC.

This clone was seen a few times. This chain connects TRBV28 to TRBJ2-3; a possible D gene is TRBD1 (6 bases). Germline V gene lookup returns CDR1 MDHEN and CDR2 SYDVKM. CDR3 size: 14 residues. The germline V and J ends were trimmed by 6 bases and 4 bases, with 14 bases remaining between them. The CDR3 is CASSPGTLPDTQYF. The CDR3, as DNA: TGTGCCAGCAGCCCCGGGACACTGCCAGATACGCAGTATTTT.